Described below is a single T cell receptor (beta chain) sequence and its context. One junction end does not reproduce the germline sequence, and a read error may be involved. CDR1 is SGHAT and CDR2 is FQNNGV in the germline V gene. The CDR3 sequence is 16 residues long. TCR beta cDNA was made from 450 to 550 ng total RNA with a constant-region primer. Sequencing libraries for TCR beta derived from three nested multiplex PCR rounds that used slightly modified ARM-PCR. TRBV1-TRBV30 forward primers paired with a C-beta reverse primer drove the first two PCR rounds, roughly 10 cycles each. TCRdb reprocessed the multiplex PCR reads with MiXCR, giving one entry per CDR3 protein. The data hold around 210,000 distinct CDR3 sequences, with 65% observed a single time. This record belongs to a study of tumor-infiltrating lymphocytes in primary liver carcinoma. About the study: Each sample had roughly 3.5 to 8 million productive TCRbeta reads regardless of tissue type.

Unsorted whole blood yielded blood RNA, and germline DNA was extracted as well. Prior to surgery, about 4.3 milliliters of peripheral blood were drawn. The V gene is TRBV11-2, the J gene TRBJ1-4; D might be TRBD1 (5 bases). The sequencing input was peripheral blood. The source of this sequence is a woman between 55 and 75 years old with primary liver carcinoma and hepatitis B virus infection. This CDR3 reads CTSGPGWGATNEKLFF. DNA of the CDR3: TGTACCAGCGGCCCCGGGTGGGGGGCAACTAATGAAAAACTGTTTTTT.